A single sample gave rise to the 4 T cell receptor beta chains below, sequenced in a study of regulatory T cells in long-lasting Graves disease. As to time point: newly diagnosed GD, antithyroid drugs for less than 3 months. PBMC RNA served as the TCR library source. Arm-PCR of CDR3 regions and iRepertoire HTBI primers were the basis on which TCR beta libraries were built. TCRdb fed the multiplex PCR reads into MiXCR, producing one record per CDR3 protein. The sample yields 350,000 to 550,000 distinct CDR3 sequences, about 15% seen once. The same data also went into a second study, on T cells in Graves' hyperthyroidism and ophthalmopathy.

The material sequenced was peripheral blood mononuclear cells (PBMCs), taken at new diagnosis, from a patient treated with antithyroid drugs. These TCRs come from a woman between 45 and 65 years old with Graves disease.

This clonotype was counted ten times or more. The V call is TRBV6-1, the J call TRBJ1-2; D is unclear. Trimming pared 5 bases from V and 5 bases from J, leaving 9 bases between. The length of the CDR3 is 12 residues. The germline V gene encodes CDR1 MNHNS and CDR2 SASEGT. The CDR3: CASSPDVYGYTF. As DNA, the CDR3 is TGTGCCAGCAGTCCGGACGTATATGGCTACACCTTC.

The chain employs TRBV2 and TRBJ1-5; possibly TRBD1 for D (6 bases). There are 15 residues in the CDR3. V was shortened by 10 bases and J by 0 bases, with 16 bases between the two germline ends. Germline values: CDR1 SNHLY, CDR2 FYNNEI. DNA of the CDR3: TGTGCCATTTCGACAGGCCCAAATAGCAATCAGCCCCAGCATTTT. Translation: CAISTGPNSNQPQHF.

The CDR3 DNA is TGCAGCGTTGGGGGTGACCTGCAAGAGACCCAGTACTTC. Translated, it gives CSVGGDLQETQYF. The rearrangement joins TRBV29-1 to TRBJ2-5, with D uncertain. The V and J ends lost 4 bases and 2 bases respectively, with 11 bases between them. This CDR3 comprises 13 residues. CDR1 is SQVTM, CDR2 ANQGSEA, per germline.

This clonotype has ten or more counts. This chain's CDR3 is CASSLRQGDFAGANVLTF. The DNA for the CDR3 is TGTGCCAGCAGTTTGAGACAGGGGGATTTCGCTGGGGCCAACGTCCTGACTTTC. The J gene is TRBJ2-6, the V gene TRBV12-3 or TRBV12-4, with 9 positions matching TRBD1. CDR3 length: 18 amino acids. The J segment lost 2 bases and the V segment lost 3 bases, leaving 8 bases of the junction unmatched.